These 14 T cell receptor beta chains came from one sample sequenced in a study of vaccination effects on CD4 cells after COVID-19. Sequenced by immunoSEQ multiplex PCR; TCRdb stores in-frame clones only, minus some. The sample includes 71,000 or so clones, approximately 70% of them seen just once. These receptors have no identified antigens. Sequencing in the ViraFEST assay came after antigen-specific CD4+ T cells had been expanded with viral peptide pools, which were used to stimulate PBMC. Culture proceeded for about 11 days, and CD4+ T cells were then isolated. No vaccinee had earlier SARS-CoV-2 infection, and nucleocapsid antibodies were negative. The sample here was CD4+ T cells from PBMCs cultured with HCoV-OC43 spike peptides, taken before COVID-19 vaccination. Subset noted: HCoV-OC43 spike overlapping peptide pool stimulation. These receptor sequences come from a human donor who received a COVID-19 vaccine.

V usage is TRBV19 and J usage is TRBJ2-5; 12 bases are shared with TRBD2. Germline loops: CDR1 LNHDA, CDR2 SQIVND (reference sequence). The CDR3 has 16 residues. J lost 2 bases, V lost 8 bases, and 9 bases had no gene match. The CDR3 loop is CASRSSGGAWQETQYF. CDR3 nucleotides: TGTGCCAGTCGATCTAGCGGGGGGGCGTGGCAAGAGACCCAGTACTTC.

Only a few counts were recorded for this clone. This chain joins TRBV7-2 and TRBJ1-2; TRBD1 aligns across 10 bases. This CDR3 is 14 amino acids long. Trimming cost V 5 bases and J 7 bases; bases outside gene matches: 7. Germline V CDR1 and CDR2: SGHTA, FQGNSA. This CDR3 reads CASSVGQGLGGYTF. DNA for the CDR3: TGTGCCAGCAGCGTGGGACAGGGGCTGGGTGGCTACACCTTC.

The rearrangement uses TRBV10-3 and TRBJ2-7; D might be TRBD1 or TRBD2, each matching 5 bases. There are 12 residues in the CDR3. V lost 6 bases to trimming and J lost 6 bases, with 12 bases between them. Germline V CDR1 and CDR2: ENHRY, SYGVKD. The CDR3 protein is CAISSHGAEQYV. CDR3 DNA: TGTGCCATCAGCTCCCACGGGGCCGAGCAGTACGTC.

This clone appeared a few times. This chain links TRBV21-1 with TRBJ1-2; the tabulated D call, TRBD1, remains unverified against the DNA. TRBV21-1 is labeled a pseudogene. This CDR3 has 13 amino acids. The CDR3 coding sequence is TGTGCCAGCAGCAGCACAGGGCCCTATGGCTACACCTTC. Protein product: CASSSTGPYGYTF.

This chain links TRBV9 with TRBJ2-1; D is unresolved. The V end was cut by 1 base, the J end by 6 bases, with 11 bases between. The length of the CDR3 is 14 residues. Germline CDR1 SGDLS, CDR2 YYNGEE. The CDR3 region has the DNA TGTGCCAGCAGCGTAATTGGTCAGATCAATGAGCAGTTCTTC. Its translation is CASSVIGQINEQFF.

This clone was seen only a few times. The chain combines TRBV9 with TRBJ2-1, with D perhaps assigned TRBD1 or TRBD2 (6 bases each). The germline CDR1 and CDR2 sequences are SGDLS and YYNGEE. The CDR3 is 16 amino acids. V lost 4 bases, J lost 2 bases, and 16 bases lay in between. The CDR3, as DNA: TGTGCCAGCAGCCCTAAGGGGGGACGTACCTACAATGAGCAGTTCTTC. Amino acid sequence: CASSPKGGRTYNEQFF.

The chain carries TRBV14 and TRBJ2-1; D gene unclear. The CDR3 runs 14 residues. Trimming took off 2 bases at V and 6 bases at J, with 11 bases between the two ends. The germline CDR1 and CDR2 sequences are SGHDN and FVKESK. Written as DNA, the CDR3 is TGTGCCAGCAGCCAATGGCTAACCGGCAATGAGCAGTTCTTC. This gives the protein CASSQWLTGNEQFF.

The V call is TRBV7-2, the J call TRBJ1-5; no reliable D call. Trimming pared 9 bases from V and 6 bases from J, leaving 24 bases between. CDR3 length: 16 residues. Germline CDR1 and CDR2: SGHTA and FQGNSA. Here the CDR3 reads CARKWQVNTWSQPQHF. CDR3 sequence (DNA): TGTGCCAGAAAGTGGCAGGTCAATACCTGGTCTCAGCCCCAGCATTTT.

The chain links TRBV6-5 to TRBJ1-1, with 9 bases aligning to TRBD1. V was clipped by 5 bases and J by 2 bases; unmatched bases: 6. The germline gives CDR1 MNHEY, CDR2 SVGAGI. The CDR3 has 15 amino acids. The CDR3 sequence: CASSRQGGLNTEAFF. In nucleotides, the CDR3 is TGTGCCAGCAGTCGACAGGGGGGCTTAAACACTGAAGCTTTCTTT.

The rearrangement joins TRBV24-1 to TRBJ2-2, with D tentatively TRBD1 (6 bases). The CDR3 contains 16 residues. Looked up from germline, CDR1 is KGHDR and CDR2 is SFDVKD. With 0 bases removed from V and 1 base from J, the gap between germline ends came to 8 bases. The CDR3 loop reads CATSDLGQLNTGELFF. In DNA form, the CDR3 reads TGTGCCACCAGTGATTTGGGACAGCTGAACACCGGGGAGCTGTTTTTT.

The rearrangement joins TRBV30 to TRBJ2-3, with 8 bases that match TRBD2. Germline V gene sequence: CDR1 GTSNPN, CDR2 SVGIG (reference sequence). The trim removed 3 bases at V and 2 bases at J, leaving 4 bases unmatched. This CDR3 comprises 14 residues. CDR3 nucleotide sequence: TGTGCCTGGAGGGCCGGGGGGGCCACAGATACGCAGTATTTT. This sequence encodes CAWRAGGATDTQYF.

The gene calls are TRBV7-2 and TRBJ2-6; 7 bases fit TRBD1. Germline CDR1 reads SGHTA; CDR2 reads FQGNSA. The V segment lost 5 bases and the J segment 4 bases; nucleotides outside the gene matches: 8. The CDR3 is 16 residues long. The CDR3 DNA reads TGTGCCAGCAGCAAGTCGACAGGGTCCGGGGCCAACGTCCTGACTTTC. This encodes CASSKSTGSGANVLTF.

This clone was observed a single time. The V and J genes are TRBV29-1 and TRBJ2-1; 8 positions match TRBD2. Germline V gives CDR1 SQVTM, CDR2 ANQGSEA. This CDR3 has 14 residues. Trimming took 2 bases from V and 7 from J; bases not matched to a gene: 7. CDR3: CSVESSGGRNEQFF. The CDR3 bases are TGCAGCGTTGAAAGTTCGGGGGGGCGAAATGAGCAGTTCTTC.

The chain employs TRBV2 and TRBJ2-6; D is undetermined. Germline CDR1 reads SNHLY; CDR2 reads FYNNEI. The CDR3 spans 16 residues. V was trimmed by 10 bases and J by 1 base, leaving 17 bases between them. The CDR3 DNA is TGTGCCACGTCAGAATCCAAGAGGTCTGGGGCCAACGTCCTGACTTTC. Residues: CATSESKRSGANVLTF.